A single sample is the source of the 21 T cell receptor beta chains below, sequenced in a study of STAT5B mutations in CD4+ large granular lymphocyte leukemia. The repertoire was sequenced with immunoSEQ multiplex PCR; TCRdb's copy has only in-frame clones and lacks some. The sample has nearly 30,000 clones, under 85% seen once. Sequenced: CD4+ T cells from blood buffy coats. The origin of the receptors is a human donor in good health.

V gene TRBV7-8 combines with J gene TRBJ1-1, with D unresolved. V was pared by 3 bases and J by 1 base, with 9 bases between. Germline assignment: CDR1 SGHVS and CDR2 FQNEAQ. CDR3 size: 14 residues. The CDR3 nucleotides read TGTGCCAGCAGCTTGGGAGCGGGGAACACTGAAGCTTTCTTT. Its protein is CASSLGAGNTEAFF.

The rearrangement links TRBV7-8 to TRBJ2-2, with 10 bases matching TRBD2. The junction had 7 bases not matched to a gene; V was cut back by 3 bases and J by 6 bases. The CDR3 has 16 amino acids. Germline CDR1 is SGHVS and CDR2 is FQNEAQ. The CDR3 DNA is TGTGCCAGCAGCTTTAACAGCGGGGGGGCACCCGGGGAGCTGTTTTTT. Translated, it gives CASSFNSGGAPGELFF. The whole variable domain, remainder taken from reference TRBV7-8 and TRBJ2-2, is GAGVSQSPRYKVAKRGQDVALRCDPISGHVSLFWYQQALGQGPEFLTYFQNEAQLDKSGLPSDRFFAERPEGSVSTLKIQRTQQEDSAVYLCASSFNSGGAPGELFFGEGSRLTVL.

CDR3 sequence: CASSPVGAGLGNEQFF. CDR3 coding DNA: TGTGCCAGCTCACCTGTCGGGGCAGGCCTAGGCAATGAGCAGTTCTTC. The rearrangement joins TRBV18 to TRBJ2-1; D possibly matches TRBD1 or TRBD2 (5 bases each). The length of the CDR3 is 16 residues. Trimming stripped 3 bases from V and 6 bases from J, with 18 bases between. The germline CDR1 and CDR2 sequences are KGHSH and LQKENI.

The chain recombines TRBV5-4 with TRBJ2-3; 9 nucleotides match TRBD2. Germline V gene data show CDR1 as SGHNT and CDR2 as YYREEE (reference sequence). V was clipped by 2 bases and J by 5 bases; unmatched bases: 6. The CDR3 extends over 15 amino acids. CDR3 residues: CASSLAGGGRDTQYF. The CDR3 coding sequence is TGTGCCAGCAGCTTAGCGGGGGGAGGACGAGATACGCAGTATTTT.

The chain is built from TRBV4-3 and TRBJ2-2, with a tentative D call TRBD2 (7 bases). Germline CDR1 and CDR2: LGHNA and YSLEER. CDR3 length: 17 residues. V gave up 3 bases and J gave up 1 base, with 15 bases separating them. CDR3 sequence reads: CASSHIGGRVNTGELFF. DNA of the CDR3: TGCGCCAGCAGCCATATCGGGGGGCGTGTGAACACCGGGGAGCTGTTTTTT.

V and J are TRBV7-2 and TRBJ1-2, with D possibly being TRBD1 (5 bases). The CDR3 is made up of 15 amino acids. Germline loops: CDR1 SGHTA, CDR2 FQGNSA. The V gene lost 1 base and the J gene lost 3 bases, with 12 bases spanning the gap. This chain's CDR3 is CASSLVPGGYYGYTF. The CDR3 bases are TGTGCCAGCAGCTTAGTGCCGGGGGGTTACTATGGCTACACCTTC.

DNA of the CDR3: TGTGCCAGCAGCGTAGAGGGGGGCGCGGGTAACACTGAAGCTTTCTTT. Residues: CASSVEGGAGNTEAFF. The V gene is TRBV9, the J gene TRBJ1-1; possible D gene TRBD1, 6 bases. With 0 bases removed from V and 2 bases from J, the gap between germline ends came to 14 bases. Germline V gives CDR1 SGDLS, CDR2 YYNGEE. The CDR3 covers 16 residues.

V is TRBV7-8 and J is TRBJ2-1; perhaps D is TRBD1 or TRBD2 (5 bases each). CDR1 and CDR2 (germline): SGHVS, FQNEAQ. Trimming pared 5 bases from V and 13 bases from J, leaving 15 bases between. This CDR3 has 12 residues. The CDR3 DNA sequence: TGTGCCAGCAGCAGGGACCCGCCGCCTCAGTTCTTC. This encodes CASSRDPPPQFF.

The chain combines TRBV18 with TRBJ1-2, with 7 bases that match TRBD1. Germline V gene lookup returns CDR1 KGHSH and CDR2 LQKENI. The CDR3 covers 15 residues. With 4 bases clipped from V and 3 bases from J, the junction kept 8 bases outside the gene matches. The DNA of the CDR3 is TGTGCCAGCTCACGACGGGACAGCGAATACTATGGCTACACCTTC. This codes for CASSRRDSEYYGYTF.

The chain recombines TRBV19 with TRBJ2-6; TRBD2 aligns across 7 bases. This CDR3 has 16 amino acids. Trimming cost V 3 bases and J 2 bases; bases outside gene matches: 4. Per germline, CDR1 LNHDA and CDR2 SQIVND (reference sequence). CDR3 sequence reads: CASSMGGGTGANVLTF. The CDR3 DNA is TGTGCCAGTAGTATGGGGGGGGGTACTGGGGCCAACGTCCTGACTTTC.

CDR3 in DNA: TGCGCCAGCAGCCAAGATGAAGGGACAGGGTCCCTCGACGAGCAGTACTTC. It encodes CASSQDEGTGSLDEQYF. The J gene is TRBJ2-7, the V gene TRBV4-3; TRBD1 matches at 9 bases. The CDR3 sequence is 17 residues long. J was trimmed by 5 bases and V by 0 bases; bases with no gene match: 11. Germline CDR1 reads LGHNA; CDR2 reads YSLEER.

The chain employs TRBV9 and TRBJ1-6; TRBD1 matches at 10 bases. The CDR3 is 15 residues long. Germline trimming cut 0 bases from V and 9 bases from J; bases unmatched to any gene: 3. From germline, CDR1 is SGDLS and CDR2 YYNGEE. The CDR3 sequence is CASSVEGQGSSPLHF. In DNA form, the CDR3 reads TGTGCCAGCAGCGTAGAGGGACAGGGGAGTTCACCCCTCCACTTT.

The CDR3 is CASSYDQRSGELFF. CDR3 nucleotides: TGTGCCAGCAGTTACGACCAGAGGTCCGGGGAGCTGTTTTTT. The chain joins TRBV6-6 to TRBJ2-2; D remains ambiguous. V was trimmed by 2 bases and J by 6 bases, leaving 10 bases between them. The CDR3 totals 14 residues. Per the germline V gene, CDR1 is MNHNY and CDR2 is SVGAGI (reference sequence).

The chain couples TRBV28 to TRBJ1-2; 8 nucleotides match TRBD1. The CDR3 contains 16 residues. CDR1 is MDHEN and CDR2 is SYDVKM in the germline V gene. The junction had 10 bases not matched to a gene; V was cut back by 5 bases and J by 2 bases. The DNA for the CDR3 is TGTGCCAGCAGTCTCAGGGGGCAGGGTTTAAACTATGGCTACACCTTC. Amino acid sequence: CASSLRGQGLNYGYTF.

The chain links TRBV14 to TRBJ2-5, with D hard to call. Germline assignment: CDR1 SGHDN and CDR2 FVKESK. The ends were cut back, 6 bases at V and 4 bases at J, with 9 bases in the middle. The CDR3 spans 12 residues. The CDR3 DNA follows: TGTGCCAGCAGTTCCCTTGGAGAGACCCAGTACTTC. It encodes CASSSLGETQYF.

This CDR3 reads CAISQKSSGGAYEQFF. As DNA, the CDR3 is TGTGCCATCAGCCAGAAATCTAGCGGGGGGGCATATGAGCAGTTCTTC. V is TRBV10-3 and J is TRBJ2-1; TRBD2 matches 12 bases. Germline V gives CDR1 ENHRY, CDR2 SYGVKD. With 6 bases clipped from V and 8 bases from J, the junction kept 11 bases outside the gene matches. This CDR3 contains 16 residues.

The DNA for the CDR3 is TGTGCCAGCAGCTCGACGACAGTTGGTAGGACAGATACGCAGTATTTT. Translation: CASSSTTVGRTDTQYF. The chain recombines TRBV7-9 with TRBJ2-3, with a possible D match to TRBD1 (5 bases). Trimming took off 4 bases at V and 3 bases at J, with 17 bases between the two ends. CDR1 and CDR2 (germline): SEHNR, FQNEAQ (reference sequence). The CDR3 contains 16 residues.

V and J are TRBV5-1 and TRBJ2-5; 12 nucleotides line up with TRBD2. The CDR3 sequence is 16 residues long. Unmatched junction bases numbered 5, after V lost 4 bases and J lost 1 base. Germline loops: CDR1 SGHRS, CDR2 YFSETQ. The CDR3 region is CASSTGLAGTQETQYF. CDR3 bases: TGCGCCAGCAGCACCGGACTAGCGGGGACCCAAGAGACCCAGTACTTC.

CDR3 sequence reads: CASSVGPNYGYTF. CDR3 DNA: TGTGCCAGCAGCGTGGGACCTAACTATGGCTACACCTTC. The chain employs TRBV9 and TRBJ1-2, with D maybe TRBD1 (5 bases). This CDR3 comprises 13 residues. Trimming stripped 2 bases from V and 0 bases from J, with 5 bases between. CDR1 and CDR2 from the germline V gene are SGDLS and YYNGEE. Looking up the rest from reference TRBV9 and TRBJ1-2 gives the full variable domain: DSGVTQTPKHLITATGQRVTLRCSPRSGDLSVYWYQQSLDQGLQFLIQYYNGEERAKGNILERFSAQQFPDLHSELNLSSLELGDSALYFCASSVGPNYGYTFGSGTRLTVV.

The genes are TRBV2 and TRBJ1-5; D is undetermined. Trimming took 8 bases from V and 4 from J, leaving 12 bases between them. Per the germline V gene, CDR1 is SNHLY and CDR2 is FYNNEI. This CDR3 spans 13 amino acids. CDR3 coding DNA: TGTGCCAGCTCTCGAACCGAAAATCAGCCCCAGCATTTT. This translates into CASSRTENQPQHF.

The chain uses TRBV5-1 and TRBJ2-2; weak D call: TRBD2 (7 bases). V lost 5 bases, J lost 1 base, and 12 bases lay in between. Germline V CDR1 and CDR2: SGHRS, YFSETQ. This CDR3 is 15 amino acids long. The CDR3 DNA sequence: TGCGCCAGCAGTGGGAGGGGGATGAACACCGGGGAGCTGTTTTTT. Amino acids: CASSGRGMNTGELFF.